This TCR beta chain originates from a study of response to subunit inactivated influenza vaccine. MiXCR, applied by TCRdb to the RT-PCR reads, yields one record per CDR3 protein. The sample has hundreds of thousands of distinct CDR3 sequences, 9% to 15% seen once; the top ten hold about 7.8%. Germline values: CDR1 LGHNA, CDR2 YNFKEQ. This CDR3 spans 17 amino acids. J gave up 0 bases and V 4 bases, and 10 bases lay outside the gene matches. This clonotype was counted between two and nine times. The chain combines TRBV4-2 with TRBJ2-5, with 8 positions matching TRBD2. This sample comprised non-naive T cells sorted from PBMCs, obtained approximately 15 days before vaccination. The receptor was isolated from a man aged 45 to 65 who received an inactivated influenza vaccine. CDR3 protein: CASSPRQGGGNQETQYF. CDR3 DNA: TGTGCCAGCAGCCCCCGGCAGGGCGGGGGGAACCAAGAGACCCAGTACTTC.